These 9 T cell receptor beta chains share one sample of origin, sequenced in a study of PD-L1 blockade in urothelial cancer. The time point: pretreatment peripheral blood. The repertoire was sequenced with immunoSEQ multiplex PCR; TCRdb's copy has only in-frame clones and lacks some. The sample has about 70,000 clones, under 90% seen once. This material consisted of PBMCs, taken around atezolizumab (anti-PD-L1) treatment. Receptors were obtained from a man in his 70s with urothelial cancer.

J is TRBJ2-3 and V is TRBV11-2; tentatively, D is TRBD2 (6 bases). The CDR3 is 16 residues long. The germline V gene has CDR1 SGHAT and CDR2 FQNNGV. The V gene lost 3 bases and the J gene lost 4 bases, with 17 bases spanning the gap. The CDR3 DNA reads TGTGCCAGCAGCTTGGGCGGGGACCGAGGGGCAGATACGCAGTATTTT. Translation: CASSLGGDRGADTQYF.

V usage is TRBV7-8 and J usage is TRBJ2-7, with TRBD2 matching over 9 bases. The CDR3 sequence is 15 residues long. Unmatched junction bases numbered 6, after V lost 4 bases and J lost 2 bases. Germline loops: CDR1 SGHVS, CDR2 FQNEAQ. The CDR3 region is CASSSRREGPYEQYF. The CDR3 DNA sequence: TGTGCCAGCAGCTCGAGGCGGGAGGGCCCCTACGAGCAGTACTTC.

The chain has TRBV10-3 and TRBJ1-5, with D hard to call. Deletions cut 11 bases from V and 1 base from J, with 12 bases between. The CDR3 runs 13 residues. Germline-derived CDR1 and CDR2 are ENHRY and SYGVKD. The CDR3 region has the DNA TGTGCCGGAGGAGCCACAAGCAATCAGCCCCAGCATTTT. This gives the protein CAGGATSNQPQHF.

The genes are TRBV19 and TRBJ2-3; 7 positions match TRBD1. Germline loops: CDR1 LNHDA, CDR2 SQIVND (reference sequence). Trimming took 1 base from V and 2 from J; bases not matched to a gene: 3. The CDR3 length is 15 residues. CDR3 coding DNA: TGTGCCAGTAGTATAGCTGGACAGGTCACAGATACGCAGTATTTT. Its protein is CASSIAGQVTDTQYF.

The chain recombines TRBV4-2 with TRBJ1-2, with a tentative D call TRBD1 (5 bases). V shed 1 base and J shed 6 bases, with 12 bases lying between them. Germline lookup yields CDR1 LGHNA and CDR2 YNFKEQ. This CDR3 has 14 residues. The CDR3 is CASSQGRRGNGYTF. The CDR3 DNA is TGTGCCAGCAGCCAAGGGAGGAGGGGTAATGGCTACACCTTC.

The chain has TRBV29-1 and TRBJ2-7, with 9 bases aligning to TRBD1. CDR1 is SQVTM, CDR2 ANQGSEA, per germline. V dropped 6 bases and J dropped 5; count of bases not matched to a gene: 5. CDR3 size: 12 residues. Here the CDR3 reads CSVGQGGDEQYF. As DNA, the CDR3 is TGCAGCGTGGGACAGGGAGGCGACGAGCAGTACTTC.

The rearrangement uses TRBV7-9 and TRBJ2-7, with 10 bases aligning to TRBD2. The CDR3 is made up of 15 amino acids. V shed 3 bases and J 7 bases; nucleotides not matched to a gene: 9. Germline values: CDR1 SEHNR, CDR2 FQNEAQ (reference sequence). The CDR3 nucleotides are TGTGCCAGCAGCTTGGATTCAGCGGGAGGGCGGGAGCAGTACTTC. Residues: CASSLDSAGGREQYF.

In its sample, this clone was seen a few times. The chain combines TRBV6-1 with TRBJ2-1; D might be TRBD2 (5 bases). Germline assignment: CDR1 MNHNS and CDR2 SASEGT. The CDR3 covers 16 residues. V gave up 1 base and J gave up 2 bases, with 12 bases separating them. The chain's CDR3 is CASSEDASRAYNEQFF. The CDR3 region has the DNA TGTGCCAGCAGTGAAGATGCTTCGCGGGCCTACAATGAGCAGTTCTTC.

The chain links TRBV7-9 to TRBJ2-1; 9 nucleotides line up with TRBD2. V lost 0 bases, J lost 0 bases, and 3 bases stayed unmatched. Germline-derived CDR1 and CDR2 are SEHNR and FQNEAQ (reference sequence). This CDR3 is built from 17 residues. CDR3 nucleotides: TGTGCCAGCAGCTTAGCCTCTAGCGGGAACTCCTACAATGAGCAGTTCTTC. This translates into CASSLASSGNSYNEQFF.